These 7 T cell receptor beta chains were sequenced from one sample in a study of blood T cell repertoires in COVID-19. Profiling relied on immunoSEQ multiplex PCR, and the TCRdb table lists in-frame clones only, not all of them. The table has under 250,000 clones, roughly 90% seen once. The sequenced sample was PBMCs or T cells enriched from blood (not recorded which). Every receptor here comes from a woman between 25 and 40 years old with acute COVID-19.

The V and J genes are TRBV14 and TRBJ1-3; D unclear. Deletions cut 0 bases from V and 4 bases from J, with 10 bases between. Germline values: CDR1 SGHDN, CDR2 FVKESK. This CDR3 is 15 amino acids long. The CDR3: CASSQDWWAGNTIYF. CDR3 nucleotides: TGTGCCAGCAGCCAAGATTGGTGGGCCGGAAACACCATATATTTT.

This chain joins TRBV5-1 and TRBJ2-1, with D possibly being TRBD2 (6 bases). This CDR3 is built from 15 residues. V lost 0 bases, J lost 6 bases, and 13 bases lay in between. Germline values: CDR1 SGHRS, CDR2 YFSETQ. The CDR3 sequence: CASSLAATGLNEQFF. In DNA, the CDR3 is TGCGCCAGCAGCTTGGCCGCTACGGGACTCAATGAGCAGTTCTTC.

This chain links TRBV6-5 with TRBJ2-7; D is uncertain. V was pared by 6 bases and J by 3 bases, with 12 bases between. The CDR3 contains 13 residues. Germline assignment: CDR1 MNHEY and CDR2 SVGAGI. In DNA, the CDR3 is TGTGCCAGCAGGGCCCCAGGCCGCTACGAGCAGTACTTC. It encodes CASRAPGRYEQYF.

CDR3: CASSLARDEKLFF. DNA for the CDR3: TGTGCCAGCAGTTTAGCGCGGGATGAAAAACTGTTTTTT. The chain links TRBV12-3 or TRBV12-4 to TRBJ1-4; no clear D gene. The V gene lost 0 bases and the J gene lost 6 bases, with 5 bases spanning the gap. The CDR3 is made up of 13 amino acids.

CDR3 coding DNA: TGCGCCAGCAGCTTGGACGGACAGAGCACCGGGGAGCTGTTTTTT. Translation gives CASSLDGQSTGELFF. V is TRBV5-1 and J is TRBJ2-2, with D possibly being TRBD1 (6 bases). V gave up 0 bases and J gave up 4 bases, with 10 bases separating them. In germline, CDR1 is SGHRS, CDR2 YFSETQ. This CDR3 region has 15 residues. Complete variable domain (other parts from reference TRBV5-1 and TRBJ2-2): KAGVTQTPRYLIKTRGQQVTLSCSPISGHRSVSWYQQTPGQGLQFLFEYFSETQRNKGNFPGRFSGRQFSNSRSEMNVSTLELGDSALYLCASSLDGQSTGELFFGEGSRLTVL.

The chain has TRBV5-5 and TRBJ2-7; 7 bases align to TRBD2. CDR3 length: 16 residues. Germline V CDR1 and CDR2: SGHKS, YYEKEE (reference sequence). V lost 0 bases to trimming and J lost 1 base; unmatched junction nucleotides: 7. The CDR3 sequence is CASSLAPGGGSYEQYF. CDR3 coding DNA: TGTGCCAGCAGCTTGGCCCCTGGCGGGGGTTCCTACGAGCAGTACTTC.

The chain links TRBV29-1 to TRBJ1-1, with D possibly matching TRBD1 (6 bases). The V end was cut by 3 bases, the J end by 4 bases, with 12 bases between. Germline CDR1 SQVTM, CDR2 ANQGSEA. The CDR3 contains 13 residues. The CDR3 region has the DNA TGCAGCGTTGACCCGGACAGCAGCACTGAAGCTTTCTTT. Amino acids: CSVDPDSSTEAFF.